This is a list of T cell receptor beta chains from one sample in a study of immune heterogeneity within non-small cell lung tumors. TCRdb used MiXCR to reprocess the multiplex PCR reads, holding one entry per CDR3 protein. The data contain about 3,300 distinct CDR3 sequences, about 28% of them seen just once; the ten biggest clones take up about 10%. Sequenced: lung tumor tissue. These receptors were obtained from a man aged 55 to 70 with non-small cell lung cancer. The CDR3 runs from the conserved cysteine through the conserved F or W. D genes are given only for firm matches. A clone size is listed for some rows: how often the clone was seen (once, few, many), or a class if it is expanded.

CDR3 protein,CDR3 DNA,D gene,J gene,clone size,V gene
CASSILLAGGYNEQFF,TGTGCCAGTAGTATCCTACTAGCGGGAGGCTACAATGAGCAGTTCTTC,TRBD2,TRBJ2-1,medium-sized,TRBV19
CASSQDIQGTYEQYF,TGTGCCAGCAGCCAAGATATACAGGGGACCTACGAGCAGTACTTC,TRBD1,TRBJ2-7,medium-sized,TRBV4-2
CASSAARVRQETQYF,TGTGCCAGCAGTGCCGCCAGGGTGCGCCAAGAGACCCAGTACTTC,NA,TRBJ2-5,medium-sized,TRBV27
CSARYSGGYEQYF,TGCAGTGCTAGATACTCCGGGGGCTACGAGCAGTACTTC,NA,TRBJ2-7,NA,TRBV20-1
CSATGTGEGETQYF,TGCAGTGCTACGGGGACAGGGGAAGGAGAGACCCAGTACTTC,TRBD1,TRBJ2-5,NA,TRBV20-1
CASGSGEGGEKLFF,TGCGCCAGCGGTAGTGGGGAAGGGGGTGAAAAACTGTTTTTT,NA,TRBJ1-4,medium-sized,TRBV5-1
CASSLATGATGNTIYF,TGCGCCAGCAGCTTGGCCACGGGGGCAACAGGAAACACCATATATTTT,NA,TRBJ1-3,few,TRBV5-1
CASSPGDSGIRNEQFF,TGTGCCAGCAGCCCAGGGGATAGCGGGATTAGGAATGAGCAGTTCTTC,TRBD2,TRBJ2-1,few,TRBV7-9
CASSSAHNYGYTF,TGTGCCAGCAGTTCCGCCCATAACTATGGCTACACCTTC,NA,TRBJ1-2,medium-sized,TRBV12-3/TRBV12-4
CANSENNFYEQYF,TGTGCGAACAGTGAAAACAACTTCTACGAGCAGTACTTC,NA,TRBJ2-7,NA,TRBV2
CATSDHEGRKISNEQFF,TGTGCCACCAGTGATCACGAGGGGCGTAAAATATCCAATGAGCAGTTCTTC,NA,TRBJ2-1,few,TRBV24-1
CASSQGNQGANNEQFF,TGCGCCAGCAGCCAAGGAAACCAGGGGGCTAACAATGAGCAGTTCTTC,TRBD1,TRBJ2-1,medium-sized,TRBV4-1
CASSIPGAGETQYF,TGTGCCAGTAGTATACCGGGGGCGGGGGAGACCCAGTACTTC,NA,TRBJ2-5,few,TRBV19
CASSDARSAGETQYF,TGTGCCAGCAGTGACGCCCGGAGTGCGGGAGAGACCCAGTACTTC,NA,TRBJ2-5,NA,TRBV28
CASNEGKQPQHF,TGTGCCAGCAACGAGGGAAAACAGCCCCAGCATTTT,NA,TRBJ1-5,medium-sized,TRBV6-1
CASSLGGNEKLFF,TGTGCCAGCAGTTTAGGGGGTAATGAAAAACTGTTTTTT,NA,TRBJ1-4,NA,TRBV28
CASSLVAGLQETQYF,TGCGCCAGCAGCTTGGTAGCGGGCCTCCAAGAGACCCAGTACTTC,TRBD2,TRBJ2-5,medium-sized,TRBV5-1
CASSLVGGTGVLQETQYF,TGTGCCAGCAGCTTAGTGGGGGGGACAGGGGTGTTACAAGAGACCCAGTACTTC,TRBD1,TRBJ2-5,NA,TRBV11-2
CASSLVTGVRNQPQHF,TGTGCCAGCAGCTTAGTAACAGGGGTTCGGAATCAGCCCCAGCATTTT,TRBD1,TRBJ1-5,large,TRBV7-8
CATSDTGTYPYEQYF,TGTGCCACCAGTGACACCGGGACTTATCCCTACGAGCAGTACTTC,NA,TRBJ2-7,medium-sized,TRBV24-1
CASSQGYEQYF,TGTGCCAGCAGCCAAGGCTACGAGCAGTACTTC,NA,TRBJ2-7,few,TRBV3-1
CASSLAGTGGNTIYF,TGTGCCAGCAGCTTAGCCGGGACTGGAGGAAACACCATATATTTT,NA,TRBJ1-3,NA,TRBV7-8
CASSLGGTYEQYF,TGTGCCAGCAGCTTAGGGGGGACCTACGAGCAGTACTTC,NA,TRBJ2-7,NA,TRBV7-9
CASSSDQGREKLFF,TGTGCCAGCAGCTCCGACCAAGGCCGGGAAAAACTGTTTTTT,NA,TRBJ1-4,few,TRBV7-9